A selection of T cell receptor beta chains follows, all from one sample in a study of PD-1 blockade in classical Hodgkin lymphoma. Measured with immunoSEQ multiplex PCR; TCRdb has only the in-frame clones, and not every one. The sample has about 37,000 clones, around 76% seen once. Source: peripheral blood mononuclear cells (PBMCs), taken before the second cycle of nivolumab. The receptors were sampled from a human donor with classical Hodgkin lymphoma. The CDR3 runs from the conserved cysteine through the conserved F or W. The order of the fields is J gene, V gene, D gene, clone size, CDR3 DNA, CDR3 protein. D genes are given only for firm matches. Only part of the rows carry a size: once, few, many, or a class if the clone is expanded.

TRBJ2-7,TRBV10-3,TRBD2,.,TGTGCCATCAGTGAGTCGGTAGGGAGGGCCTACGAGCAGTACTTC,CAISESVGRAYEQYF
TRBJ2-2,TRBV18,.,.,TGTGCCAGCTCACCATTTTCCTCAACCGGGGAGCTGTTTTTT,CASSPFSSTGELFF
TRBJ2-7,TRBV7-6,.,.,TGTGCCAGCAGCTTAGCCCCTCAGGGCTCCTACGAGCAGTACTTC,CASSLAPQGSYEQYF
TRBJ2-4,TRBV28,.,.,TGTGCCAGCAGTTGGGGGTCCAAAAACATTCAGTACTTC,CASSWGSKNIQYF
TRBJ1-1,TRBV7-2,.,.,TGTGCCAGCAGCTACACGCGGGACGGTGAAGCTTTCTTT,CASSYTRDGEAFF
TRBJ1-1,TRBV5-1,.,.,TGCGCCAGCAGCCAACAGGGCTGGGACACTGAAGCTTTCTTT,CASSQQGWDTEAFF
TRBJ2-6,TRBV5-4,.,.,TGTGCCAGCAGGGACCCCTCTGGGGCCAACGTCCTGACTTTC,CASRDPSGANVLTF
TRBJ2-3,TRBV5-4,TRBD2,.,TGTGCCAGCAGCTTCATGACGGGGGGGCCATCAGATACGCAGTATTTT,CASSFMTGGPSDTQYF
TRBJ2-7,TRBV7-6,TRBD1,.,TGTGCCAGCAGCCAGACAGGGGGACTCTACGAGCAGTACTTC,CASSQTGGLYEQYF
TRBJ2-2,TRBV5-1,TRBD2,.,TGCGCCAGCAGCTTGCGGGCCCCTAGCGGGGCCCCGCGGAACACCGGGGAGCTGTTTTTT,CASSLRAPSGAPRNTGELFF
TRBJ2-5,TRBV7-2,.,.,TGTGCCAGCAGCTTGGTGACGGTCGGTCCAGAGACCCAGTACTTC,CASSLVTVGPETQYF
TRBJ1-2,TRBV2,.,.,TGTGCCAGCAAGTACATACCTAACTATGGCTACACCTTC,CASKYIPNYGYTF
TRBJ1-1,TRBV7-6,.,.,TGTGCCAGCAGCCAGTACGCGGGCACTGAAGCTTTCTTT,CASSQYAGTEAFF
TRBJ1-2,TRBV29-1,TRBD1,.,TGCAGCGTTGAGGAAGGGACAGGGGGTCGAGTAGGCTACACCTTC,CSVEEGTGGRVGYTF
TRBJ1-5,TRBV7-9,.,medium-sized,TGTGCCAGCAGCTTGAGAGGTGATCAGCCCCAGCATTTT,CASSLRGDQPQHF
TRBJ1-3,TRBV9,.,.,TGTGCCAGCAGCGGAGCAGTTCGAAACACCATATATTTT,CASSGAVRNTIYF
TRBJ2-7,TRBV6-6,.,.,TGTGCCAGCTCTAGGGACCCCAACTCCTACGAGCAGTACTTC,CASSRDPNSYEQYF
TRBJ1-2,TRBV18,.,.,TGTGCCAGCTCACACGAGACTGGGGGCTATGGCTACACCTTC,CASSHETGGYGYTF
TRBJ2-6,TRBV6-1,.,few,TGTGCCAGCGGTTGGGACGGTGGGGCCAACGTCCTGACTTTC,CASGWDGGANVLTF
TRBJ2-1,TRBV6-6,.,.,TGTGCCAGCAGCCGGGAGTTCGGCTACAATGAGCAGTTCTTC,CASSREFGYNEQFF
TRBJ2-5,TRBV19,TRBD1,.,TGTGCCAGTAGTTTCACCGGGACAGGAGGAATTGGGGAAGAGACCCAGTACTTC,CASSFTGTGGIGEETQYF
TRBJ2-1,TRBV7-3,TRBD1,few,TGTGCCAGCAGCTACCCTGGACAGGGCGCCTACAATGAGCAGTTCTTC,CASSYPGQGAYNEQFF
TRBJ1-2,TRBV5-6,.,few,TGTGCCAGCAGCTTGGTGGGGGTCTCCAACTATGGCTACACCTTC,CASSLVGVSNYGYTF
TRBJ1-2,TRBV6-1,TRBD1,.,TGTGCCAGCACCTACAGAGGGACAGGGGATGGCTACACCTTC,CASTYRGTGDGYTF
TRBJ2-4,TRBV5-4,.,.,TGTGCCAGCAGCCTCCGGGCCGAGGGGAACATTCAGTACTTC,CASSLRAEGNIQYF
TRBJ2-5,TRBV7-2,TRBD2,once,TGTGCCAGCAGTCTAGCGGGGCGTCAAGAGACCCAGTACTTC,CASSLAGRQETQYF
TRBJ1-1,TRBV5-1,.,.,TGCGCCAGCAGCCCCTACAGGGTGGGCACTGAAGCTTTCTTT,CASSPYRVGTEAFF
TRBJ2-3,TRBV9,TRBD2,.,TGTGCCAGCAGCGTAGCCAGCGGGGGGGCCCCCACAGATACGCAGTATTTT,CASSVASGGAPTDTQYF
TRBJ2-2,TRBV25-1,.,.,TGTGCCAGCAGTGACGAGGAAGGGACCGGGGAGCTGTTTTTT,CASSDEEGTGELFF
TRBJ1-4,TRBV2,.,.,TGTGCCAGCAGTGTCGCAGGGGCAGATGAAAAACTGTTTTTT,CASSVAGADEKLFF
TRBJ2-3,TRBV6-6,.,.,TGTGCCAGCAGTTACTCGCCAGACACAGATACGCAGTATTTT,CASSYSPDTDTQYF
TRBJ1-2,TRBV9,TRBD1,.,TGTGCCAGCAGCTCCCCGGGACAGGGAATAAGAAACTATGGCTACACCTTC,CASSSPGQGIRNYGYTF
TRBJ1-3,TRBV5-1,.,.,TGCGCCAGCAGCCGTATACAGGGATCTGGAAACACCATATATTTT,CASSRIQGSGNTIYF
TRBJ2-2,TRBV19,.,.,TGTGCCAGTAGTCTTACCCCAGGAGGCACCGGGGAGCTGTTTTTT,CASSLTPGGTGELFF
TRBJ2-3,TRBV7-3,.,few,TGTGCCAGCAGCTTACAGGAGAGAGATACGCAGTATTTT,CASSLQERDTQYF
TRBJ1-6,TRBV7-6,TRBD1,.,TGTGCCAGCAGCGCAGGGGTAGCCGGGACAGGGAAATCACCCCTCCACTTT,CASSAGVAGTGKSPLHF
TRBJ2-1,TRBV12-5,TRBD1,.,TGTGCTAGTGGTAAAGACCGGGACAGCCACATAAATGAGCAGTTCTTC,CASGKDRDSHINEQFF
TRBJ2-1,TRBV7-9,.,.,TGTGCCTGGGCCGGGGGCCCTCGCTCCTACAATGAGCAGTTCTTC,CAWAGGPRSYNEQFF
TRBJ2-7,TRBV13,TRBD2,.,TGTGCCAGCAGCTTGGAGCGGGGGGGCCTAAAATACGAGCAGTACTTC,CASSLERGGLKYEQYF
TRBJ2-6,TRBV5-1,.,few,TGCGCCAGCAGGGGAGACTCTGGGGCCAACGTCCTGACTTTC,CASRGDSGANVLTF
TRBJ2-7,TRBV29-1,.,.,TGCAGCGTTGAAGGTTTCGGACCAAACTACGAGCAGTACTTC,CSVEGFGPNYEQYF
TRBJ2-5,TRBV5-4,.,.,TGTGCCAGCAGCTTATACCGGGGCCCTAGAGAGACCCAGTACTTC,CASSLYRGPRETQYF
TRBJ2-5,TRBV18,TRBD1,.,TGTGCCAGCTCACCGCAGACCCCTGGACAGGGGGTCCTGACGGGGGAGACCCAGTACTTC,CASSPQTPGQGVLTGETQYF
TRBJ2-1,TRBV4-3,.,.,TGCGCCAGCAGCCAAGACCAGGGAGGATCCTCCTACAATGAGCAGTTCTTC,CASSQDQGGSSYNEQFF
TRBJ2-1,TRBV15,.,.,TGTGCCACCAGCAGAGATCTGACGAGCTCCTACAATGAGCAGTTCTTC,CATSRDLTSSYNEQFF
TRBJ1-5,TRBV4-3,.,once,TGCGCCAGCAGCCACGGGCAGGGCATAGATCAGCCCCAGCATTTT,CASSHGQGIDQPQHF
TRBJ2-7,TRBV5-1,TRBD2,.,TGCGCCAGCAGCAAAACAGCGCGGGGGGCGGCCGAGCAGTACTTC,CASSKTARGAAEQYF
TRBJ2-7,TRBV9,.,.,TGTGCCAGCAGCGTAGAGGGCCTCGTTGAGGAGCAGTACTTC,CASSVEGLVEEQYF
TRBJ2-5,TRBV6-6,TRBD1,.,TGTGCCAGCAGTTACCAGGGACAGAGAATGGAGACCCAGTACTTC,CASSYQGQRMETQYF
TRBJ2-7,TRBV9,TRBD1,.,TGTGCCAGCAGCGCTGCCGGGACAGGGGGCGTCGAGCAGTACTTC,CASSAAGTGGVEQYF
TRBJ2-4,TRBV4-3,.,.,TGCGCCAGCAGCCAAGAATGGGGAAACATTCAGTACTTC,CASSQEWGNIQYF
TRBJ1-1,TRBV6-5,.,.,TGTGCCAGCAGTTACTTGAGGGGCACTGAAGCTTTCTTT,CASSYLRGTEAFF
TRBJ1-6,TRBV7-2,.,.,TGTGCCAGCAGCTCCAGCGCCTATAATTCACCCCTCCACTTT,CASSSSAYNSPLHF
TRBJ1-5,TRBV7-2,.,.,TGTGCCAGCAGCCTCGGGGGAGGGATCGCTCAGCCCCAGCATTTT,CASSLGGGIAQPQHF
TRBJ1-5,TRBV27,.,.,TGTGCCAGCAGTTTGGCCGGGGATCAGCCCCAGCATTTT,CASSLAGDQPQHF